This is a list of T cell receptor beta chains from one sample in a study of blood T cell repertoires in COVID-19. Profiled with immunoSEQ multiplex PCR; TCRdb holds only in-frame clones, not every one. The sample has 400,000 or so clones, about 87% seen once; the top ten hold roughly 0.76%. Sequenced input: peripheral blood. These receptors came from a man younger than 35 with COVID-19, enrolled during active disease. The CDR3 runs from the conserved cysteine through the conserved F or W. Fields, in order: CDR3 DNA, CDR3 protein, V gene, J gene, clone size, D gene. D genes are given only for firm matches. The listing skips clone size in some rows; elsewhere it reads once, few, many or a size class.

CDR3nt: TGTGCCAGCAGCAGGACAGGGATGCTCACTGAAGCTTTCTTT
CDR3aa: CASSRTGMLTEAFF
v_gene: TRBV7-6
j_gene: TRBJ1-1
abundance: once
d_gene: TRBD1

CDR3nt: TGTGCCAGCAGCCAATTTTCACAGCAAGAGACCCAGTACTTC
CDR3aa: CASSQFSQQETQYF
v_gene: TRBV14
j_gene: TRBJ2-5
abundance: -
d_gene: -

CDR3nt: TGTGCCAGCAGCCTCTCGGGGGTGAGCTACGAGCAGTACTTC
CDR3aa: CASSLSGVSYEQYF
v_gene: TRBV5-4
j_gene: TRBJ2-7
abundance: -
d_gene: -

CDR3nt: TGTGCCAGCGGCGATTTCGGGAGGGGAAATGAGCAGTTCTTC
CDR3aa: CASGDFGRGNEQFF
v_gene: TRBV7-9
j_gene: TRBJ2-1
abundance: -
d_gene: TRBD2

CDR3nt: TGTGCCAGCACCCCCAGGGTAAAAGGAAACACCATATATTTT
CDR3aa: CASTPRVKGNTIYF
v_gene: TRBV7-6
j_gene: TRBJ1-3
abundance: -
d_gene: -

CDR3nt: TGTGCCAGCAGTCCCCCGCGGGGGAGCTCCTACGAGCAGTACTTC
CDR3aa: CASSPPRGSSYEQYF
v_gene: TRBV6-5
j_gene: TRBJ2-7
abundance: many
d_gene: TRBD2

CDR3nt: TGTGCCAGCAGCCAGAAGGGACTAGCGGGAGTGGAGCAGTTCTTC
CDR3aa: CASSQKGLAGVEQFF
v_gene: TRBV3-1/TRBV3-2
j_gene: TRBJ2-1
abundance: -
d_gene: TRBD2

CDR3nt: TGTGCCAGCAGCCCCGTGACTAGCGGGGCCGAGCAGTTCTTC
CDR3aa: CASSPVTSGAEQFF
v_gene: TRBV11-2
j_gene: TRBJ2-1
abundance: -
d_gene: TRBD2

CDR3nt: TGCGCCAGCACTAGCGACTCATTCTACGAGCAGTACTTC
CDR3aa: CASTSDSFYEQYF
v_gene: TRBV5-1
j_gene: TRBJ2-7
abundance: -
d_gene: -

CDR3nt: TGTGCCAGCTCACCACCCGGGACTAGCAAAGAGACCCAGTACTTC
CDR3aa: CASSPPGTSKETQYF
v_gene: TRBV18
j_gene: TRBJ2-5
abundance: -
d_gene: TRBD2

CDR3nt: TGCGCCAGCAGTCCCGGCAGGGTTATTGAAAAACTGTTTTTT
CDR3aa: CASSPGRVIEKLFF
v_gene: TRBV4-1
j_gene: TRBJ1-4
abundance: -
d_gene: -

CDR3nt: TGTGCCAGCAGCTTACAGGGGGCTGGAAACACCATATATTTT
CDR3aa: CASSLQGAGNTIYF
v_gene: TRBV7-9
j_gene: TRBJ1-3
abundance: -
d_gene: TRBD1

CDR3nt: TGTGCCAGCAGCTTACTCCTTCGACAGGCTGGAGACTATGGCTACACCTTC
CDR3aa: CASSLLLRQAGDYGYTF
v_gene: TRBV7-2
j_gene: TRBJ1-2
abundance: -
d_gene: -

CDR3nt: TGTGCCAGCAGCTTCCACGCCCTCGGTGGGGGGGGAGGTGGAAACACCATATATTTT
CDR3aa: CASSFHALGGGGGGNTIYF
v_gene: TRBV7-9
j_gene: TRBJ1-3
abundance: -
d_gene: -

CDR3nt: TGTGCCAGCAGCCAAGAAGACAGGGGCGGCCCTGGGGAAAAACTGTTTTTT
CDR3aa: CASSQEDRGGPGEKLFF
v_gene: TRBV14
j_gene: TRBJ1-4
abundance: -
d_gene: TRBD1

CDR3nt: TGCGCCAGCAGCTTGGGGACAGGTCAGCAAGAGACCCAGTACTTC
CDR3aa: CASSLGTGQQETQYF
v_gene: TRBV5-1
j_gene: TRBJ2-5
abundance: -
d_gene: TRBD1

CDR3nt: TGTGCCACCAGCAGAGAGATTACCAGGTACTCTGGAAACACCATATATTTT
CDR3aa: CATSREITRYSGNTIYF
v_gene: TRBV15
j_gene: TRBJ1-3
abundance: -
d_gene: -

CDR3nt: TGCAGCGTTGTAGTTCGGGGAATAATCTACGAGCAGTACTTC
CDR3aa: CSVVVRGIIYEQYF
v_gene: TRBV29-1
j_gene: TRBJ2-7
abundance: -
d_gene: -

CDR3nt: TGTGCCACCAGTGATTCTCTAGCACTCCGTGGCGCAGATACGCAGTATTTT
CDR3aa: CATSDSLALRGADTQYF
v_gene: TRBV24-1
j_gene: TRBJ2-3
abundance: few
d_gene: -

CDR3nt: TGTGCCAGCAGTGAATATGGGACAGGGCTAAATGAGCAGTTCTTC
CDR3aa: CASSEYGTGLNEQFF
v_gene: TRBV2
j_gene: TRBJ2-1
abundance: -
d_gene: TRBD1